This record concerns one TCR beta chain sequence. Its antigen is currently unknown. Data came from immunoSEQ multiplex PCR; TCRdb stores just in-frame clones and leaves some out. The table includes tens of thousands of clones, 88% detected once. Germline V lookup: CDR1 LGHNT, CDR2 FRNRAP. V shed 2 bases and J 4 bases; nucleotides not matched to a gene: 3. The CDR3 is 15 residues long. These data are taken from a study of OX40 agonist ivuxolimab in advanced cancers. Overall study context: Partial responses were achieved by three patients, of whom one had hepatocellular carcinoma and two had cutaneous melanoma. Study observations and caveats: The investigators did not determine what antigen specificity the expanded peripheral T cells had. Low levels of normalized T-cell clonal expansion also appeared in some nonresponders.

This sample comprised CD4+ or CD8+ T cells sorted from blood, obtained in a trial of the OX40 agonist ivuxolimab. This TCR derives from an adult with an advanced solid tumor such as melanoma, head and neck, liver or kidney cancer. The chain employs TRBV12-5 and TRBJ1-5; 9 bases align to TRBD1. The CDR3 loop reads CASGLSGQGNQPQHF. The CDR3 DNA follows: TGTGCTAGTGGTTTGTCGGGACAGGGTAATCAGCCCCAGCATTTT.